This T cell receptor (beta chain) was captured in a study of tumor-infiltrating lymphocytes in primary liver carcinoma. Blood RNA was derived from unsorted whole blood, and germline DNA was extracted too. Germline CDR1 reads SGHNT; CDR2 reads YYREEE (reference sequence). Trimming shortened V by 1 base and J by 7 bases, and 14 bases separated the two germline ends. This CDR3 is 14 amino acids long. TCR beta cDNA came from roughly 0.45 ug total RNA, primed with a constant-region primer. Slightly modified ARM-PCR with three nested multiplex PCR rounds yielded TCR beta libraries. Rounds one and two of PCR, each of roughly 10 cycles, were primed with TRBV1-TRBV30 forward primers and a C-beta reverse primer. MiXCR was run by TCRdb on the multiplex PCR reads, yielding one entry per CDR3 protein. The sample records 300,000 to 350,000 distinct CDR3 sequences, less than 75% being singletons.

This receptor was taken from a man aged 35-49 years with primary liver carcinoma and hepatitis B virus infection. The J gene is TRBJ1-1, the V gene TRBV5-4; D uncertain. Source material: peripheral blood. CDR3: CASSLFQVDIEAFF. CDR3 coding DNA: TGTGCCAGCAGCTTGTTCCAGGTTGACATTGAAGCTTTCTTT. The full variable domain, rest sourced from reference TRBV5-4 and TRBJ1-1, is ETGVTQSPTHLIKTRGQQVTLRCSSQSGHNTVSWYQQALGQGPQFIFQYYREEENGRGNFPPRFSGLQFPNYSSELNVNALELDDSALYLCASSLFQVDIEAFFGQGTRLTVV.